These T cell receptor beta chains were read from a single sample in a study of cytomegalovirus exposure and HLA in healthy donors. Repertoires were generated with immunoSEQ multiplex PCR, while TCRdb's copy carries only in-frame clones and drops some. The sample contains under 200,000 clones, more than 60% of which appear only once. Sequencing was performed on PBMCs. The source is a female donor in good health and CMV-seronegative. The CDR3 runs from the conserved cysteine through the conserved F or W. Each record gives: clone size, J gene, V gene, D gene, CDR3 DNA, CDR3 protein. A D gene is named only where the DNA matches it firmly. Clone sizes are given selectively: once, few, many, or a class where the clone is expanded.

NA,TRBJ2-7,TRBV23-1,NA,TGCGCCATCCCCAAACCCGCGACTCTCTACGAGCAGTACTTC,CAIPKPATLYEQYF
NA,TRBJ1-1,TRBV6-1,TRBD1,TGTGCCAGCAGTGAACGACAGGGGGGAATGTTGGGGGACACTGAAGCTTTCTTT,CASSERQGGMLGDTEAFF
NA,TRBJ2-3,TRBV6-1,TRBD2,TGTGCCAGCAGTGAATTTCCTAGCGGGAGGGCCTGGGTAGATACGCAGTATTTT,CASSEFPSGRAWVDTQYF
NA,TRBJ2-3,TRBV5-1,TRBD2,TGCGCCAGCAGCTCCGGGACTAGCGGCACAGATACGCAGTATTTT,CASSSGTSGTDTQYF
NA,TRBJ2-5,TRBV19,TRBD2,TGTGCCAGTAGTATACCCGGCGGGGGGGCTGGGGAGACCCAGTACTTC,CASSIPGGGAGETQYF
NA,TRBJ2-1,TRBV18,TRBD2,TGTGCCAGCTCACCGGGAGGGGCTAGCTGGGTTGAGCAGTTCTTC,CASSPGGASWVEQFF
few,TRBJ2-7,TRBV27,TRBD1,TGTGCCAGCAGTTTCAGACAGGGAACCTACGAGCAGTACTTC,CASSFRQGTYEQYF
NA,TRBJ2-1,TRBV6-5,NA,TGTGCCAGCAGCTCCTTAGTCTCCTACAATGAGCAGTTCTTC,CASSSLVSYNEQFF
NA,TRBJ1-5,TRBV6-4,TRBD1,TGTGCCAGCAGTGGGTTTCAGGGGGGCAATCAGCCCCAGCATTTT,CASSGFQGGNQPQHF
NA,TRBJ2-7,TRBV7-8,NA,TGTGCCAGCAGCCTGCCGGGGAGTGGGATGGCATCCTACGAGCAGTACTTC,CASSLPGSGMASYEQYF
NA,TRBJ1-2,TRBV7-8,NA,TGTGCCAGCAGCTTAGAACAGGGCGCCCGCTATGGCTACACCTTC,CASSLEQGARYGYTF
NA,TRBJ2-1,TRBV5-8,TRBD1,TGTGCCAGCAGCCTGGGGACCGGGACAGGAAATTACAATGAGCAGTTCTTC,CASSLGTGTGNYNEQFF
NA,TRBJ1-2,TRBV28,NA,TGTGCCAGCAATACCGGGGTGAACTATGGCTACACCTTC,CASNTGVNYGYTF
NA,TRBJ2-3,TRBV11-3,NA,TGTGCCAGCAGCTTATATGGCGGCAAGGCGGATACGCAGTATTTT,CASSLYGGKADTQYF
NA,TRBJ2-7,TRBV9,TRBD2,TGTGCCAGCAGCGTAGAGCGGGAGGGCCCCATGGGGGAGCAGTACTTC,CASSVEREGPMGEQYF
once,TRBJ2-7,TRBV2,TRBD2,TGTGCCAGCGACCCAGCGGGGGACGGGTTTTACGAGCAGTACTTC,CASDPAGDGFYEQYF
NA,TRBJ1-5,TRBV5-1,TRBD1,TGCGCCAGCACCCAACAGGGGGATGTTGGCAATCAGCCCCAGCATTTT,CASTQQGDVGNQPQHF
once,TRBJ2-7,TRBV6-1,TRBD1,TGTGCCAGCAGTGACAGGGGGTCCTACGAGCAGTACTTC,CASSDRGSYEQYF
NA,TRBJ1-5,TRBV5-6,TRBD1,TGTGCCAGCAGCCAAGCCCGGGACAGGGATTGGGAGAATCAGCCCCAGCATTTT,CASSQARDRDWENQPQHF
NA,TRBJ1-2,TRBV29-1,TRBD1,TGCAGCGTGGTCGTCCGGGACAGGGCAAACTATGGCTACACCTTC,CSVVVRDRANYGYTF
NA,TRBJ1-1,TRBV7-9,NA,TGTGCCAGCAGCTTAGCGGGGGCAAACACTGAAGCTTTCTTT,CASSLAGANTEAFF
NA,TRBJ2-7,TRBV19,TRBD1,TGTGCCAGGATACTCCCGGGACAGGGTTATCAGTACTTC,CARILPGQGYQYF
NA,TRBJ1-2,TRBV28,NA,TGTGCCAGCACCTCGGGCTATGGCTACACCTTC,CASTSGYGYTF
once,TRBJ2-1,TRBV5-1,NA,TGCGCCAGCAGCCCCAGACTCCAAATCTCGGCTAATGAGCAGTTCTTC,CASSPRLQISANEQFF
NA,TRBJ2-7,TRBV7-9,NA,TGTGCCAGCAGCGAACAGGGATACGAGCAGTACTTC,CASSEQGYEQYF
NA,TRBJ1-6,TRBV11-2,TRBD1,TGTGCCAGCAGCTTAGAAGGGGACAGGGTTTCACCCCTCCACTTT,CASSLEGDRVSPLHF
NA,TRBJ2-2,TRBV5-5,TRBD1,TGTGCCAGCGACTCCGTCCCGGGACAGGGGGTCTTCAACGGGGAGCTGTTTTTT,CASDSVPGQGVFNGELFF
NA,TRBJ2-1,TRBV6-1,NA,TGTGCCAGCAGTCCCGGGACTCCCAACAGGTTCTTC,CASSPGTPNRFF
NA,TRBJ1-3,TRBV5-1,TRBD1,TGCGCCAGCAGCGAACAGGGGGCTCGAAACACCATATATTTT,CASSEQGARNTIYF
NA,TRBJ2-1,TRBV7-8,TRBD2,TGTGCCAGCAGCGACGAGCGGGGGGCAGTGGATGAGCAGTTCTTC,CASSDERGAVDEQFF
few,TRBJ2-1,TRBV14,TRBD2,TGTGCCAGCAGCCCGTCCGGCGGGGGAGAGCAGTTCTTC,CASSPSGGGEQFF
NA,TRBJ1-3,TRBV6-5,NA,TGTGCCAGCAGTTACTCGAGCCCCACTGGAAACACCATATATTTT,CASSYSSPTGNTIYF
NA,TRBJ1-5,TRBV6-6,NA,TGTGCCAGCAGCCGCGGGTTCGGTCAGCCCCAGCATTTT,CASSRGFGQPQHF
NA,TRBJ2-1,TRBV9,TRBD2,TGTGCCAGCAGCGTAGGCGCTAGCGGTCTCAGTAATGAGCAGTTCTTC,CASSVGASGLSNEQFF
NA,TRBJ1-1,TRBV27,NA,TGTGCCAGCAGTTTAACAGGGTTTAAGACTGAAGCTTTCTTT,CASSLTGFKTEAFF
NA,TRBJ2-2,TRBV6-5,NA,TGTGCCAGCAGTTACCTTCGACAGGTCAGCGGGGAGCTGTTTTTT,CASSYLRQVSGELFF
NA,TRBJ2-6,TRBV4-1,TRBD2,TGCGCCAGCAGCCAACAGGGAGGGCTCGTCTCTGGGGCCAACGTCCTGACTTTC,CASSQQGGLVSGANVLTF
NA,TRBJ2-2,TRBV19,NA,TGTGCCATAGGTCGGGACAACGCGAACACCGGGGAGCTGTTTTTT,CAIGRDNANTGELFF
few,TRBJ2-7,TRBV28,TRBD2,TGTGCCAGCAGTTTTAGCGGGACGACCTACGAGCAGTACTTC,CASSFSGTTYEQYF
NA,TRBJ1-3,TRBV14,NA,TGTGCCAGCAGCCAAGAGAGGGGAAACACCATATATTTT,CASSQERGNTIYF
NA,TRBJ2-7,TRBV29-1,TRBD2,TGCAGCGCCGCGTGGGGGGGTACCTACGAGCAGTACTTC,CSAAWGGTYEQYF
once,TRBJ1-1,TRBV7-9,TRBD1,TGTGCCAGCAGCTCCCGACAGGGCGGGACTGAAGCTTTCTTT,CASSSRQGGTEAFF
few,TRBJ1-5,TRBV5-6,NA,TGTGCCAGCAGCTCGCTGGGGGGTTCGAGCAATCAGCCCCAGCATTTT,CASSSLGGSSNQPQHF
NA,TRBJ1-1,TRBV6-5,TRBD1,TGTGCCAGCAGTTCACGACAGGGAGCCAGGAACACTGAAGCTTTCTTT,CASSSRQGARNTEAFF
NA,TRBJ2-1,TRBV9,TRBD2,TGTGCCAGCAGCGTCTCGGCAGCGGGGGGGTACAATGAGCAGTTCTTC,CASSVSAAGGYNEQFF
NA,TRBJ2-5,TRBV6-5,NA,TGTGCCAGCAGTTTCGCAGGGTCCCAAGAGACCCAGTACTTC,CASSFAGSQETQYF
NA,TRBJ2-7,TRBV30,TRBD1,TGTGCCTGGAAGGCCTCCGGGACAGGGGGTTACGAGCAGTACTTC,CAWKASGTGGYEQYF
NA,TRBJ1-1,TRBV30,TRBD1,TGTGCCTGGAGGACGACAGGGCTGGACACTGAAGCTTTCTTT,CAWRTTGLDTEAFF
NA,TRBJ2-5,TRBV6-1,TRBD2,TGTGCCAGCAGTGTACAAGCGGGAGTGGAGACCCAGTACTTC,CASSVQAGVETQYF
NA,TRBJ2-2,TRBV11-2,NA,TGTGCCAGCAGCCTAGGCGGAGGGGTTAACACCGGGGAGCTGTTTTTT,CASSLGGGVNTGELFF
few,TRBJ2-5,TRBV11-1,TRBD1,TGTGCCAGCCGTTCGGGCACAGGGGGACAAGAGACCCAGTACTTC,CASRSGTGGQETQYF
NA,TRBJ2-3,TRBV10-3,TRBD1,TGTGCCATCAGTGAGCAGGGACAGGGGGCAGCAGATACGCAGTATTTT,CAISEQGQGAADTQYF
NA,TRBJ2-7,TRBV4-3,NA,TGCGCCAGCAGCCCGGTCGAGACAGTCTACGAGCAGTACTTC,CASSPVETVYEQYF
NA,TRBJ1-1,TRBV18,NA,TGTGCCAGCTCGATTCCGGGAGTCACTGAAGCTTTCTTT,CASSIPGVTEAFF
few,TRBJ2-2,TRBV28,NA,TGTGCCAGCAGTCCCAATTTTAGCGGCGGGGAGCTGTTTTTT,CASSPNFSGGELFF
NA,TRBJ2-5,TRBV28,NA,TGTGCCAGCAGTTTCACAACCGCGGTGACCCAGTACTTC,CASSFTTAVTQYF
NA,TRBJ2-1,TRBV18,NA,TGTGCCAGCTCACTCACGCAGGGCTACAATGAGCAGTTCTTC,CASSLTQGYNEQFF